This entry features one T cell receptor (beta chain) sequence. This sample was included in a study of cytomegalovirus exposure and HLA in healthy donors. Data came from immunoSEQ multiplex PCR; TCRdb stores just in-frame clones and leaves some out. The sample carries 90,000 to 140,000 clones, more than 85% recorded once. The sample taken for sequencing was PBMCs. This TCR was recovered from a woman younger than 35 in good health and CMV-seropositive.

CDR3 protein: CASSLFVTGQANYGYTF. The CDR3 nucleotides read TGTGCCAGCAGCTTGTTCGTTACAGGGCAAGCTAACTATGGCTACACCTTC. The V and J genes are TRBV5-4 and TRBJ1-2, with a possible D match to TRBD1 (6 bases). Germline V gives CDR1 SGHNT, CDR2 YYREEE (reference sequence). The CDR3 has 17 residues. V lost 1 base to trimming and J lost 0 bases, with 16 bases between them.